The present entry profiles one T cell receptor beta chain with its context. Germline V gene data show CDR1 as SEHNR and CDR2 as FQNEAQ (reference sequence). V lost 6 bases and J lost 4, with 18 bases in between. CDR3 length: 15 amino acids. The data derive from a study of blood T cell repertoires in COVID-19. Study details: COVID-19 samples from acute and convalescent phases originated in the United States, Italy and Spain. The analysed material was cDNA or gDNA that came from T cells, B-cell-depleted T cells, or PBMCs.

Original data processing: How many nucleated cells were present was estimated from reference gene primer amplification. Sequenced by immunoSEQ multiplex PCR; TCRdb stores in-frame clones only, minus some. The DNA gave D and trimming, while V, J and clone size come from that table. This table has roughly 310,000 clones, 89% appearing once. The sequenced sample consisted of PBMCs or T cells enriched from blood (not recorded which). This chain uses TRBV7-9 with TRBJ1-1, with a possible D match to TRBD1 (6 bases). The TCR sequence derives from a woman between 40 and 55 years old who had recovered from COVID-19. The CDR3, as DNA: TGTGCCAGCAGTGACGGGACACCTCGGACCACTGAAGCTTTCTTT. Protein: CASSDGTPRTTEAFF.